The rows below give T cell receptor beta chains drawn from one sample of a study of CD8 T cells in ankylosing spondylitis. TCRdb processed the 5' RACE reads anew with MiXCR; each CDR3 protein has one entry. Among 500,000 to 650,000 distinct CDR3 sequences, under 5.5% were seen once, and the ten largest hold approximately 4%. The specimen sequenced was blood, either unsorted or a sorted T cell fraction (not recorded which). The receptors shown here come from a male donor with ankylosing spondylitis. CDR3s include the opening cysteine and the closing phenylalanine or tryptophan. D genes are given only for firm matches. Only some rows state a clone size, as once, few, many or a class for expanded clones.

size,D,V,length,J,CDR3,DNA
many,.,TRBV25-1,14,TRBJ1-3,CASSDNLQGNTIYF,TGTGCCAGCAGTGATAATTTACAGGGAAACACCATATATTTT
many,TRBD1,TRBV10-3,15,TRBJ1-2,CAISESTGVRYGYTF,TGTGCCATCAGTGAGTCAACAGGGGTTCGCTATGGCTACACCTTC
many,TRBD1,TRBV4-2,14,TRBJ1-5,CASSQDGGGQPQHF,TGTGCCAGCAGCCAAGATGGAGGGGGCCAGCCCCAGCATTTT
many,TRBD1,TRBV5-1,15,TRBJ1-1,CASSLLAGGNTEAFF,TGCGCCAGCAGCTTGTTAGCAGGGGGAAACACTGAAGCTTTCTTT
.,TRBD2,TRBV5-4,14,TRBJ2-3,CASSVTAGADTQYF,TGTGCCAGCAGCGTTACGGCGGGGGCAGATACGCAGTATTTT
many,.,TRBV7-9,16,TRBJ2-1,CASSLAGAPGDNEQFF,TGTGCCAGCAGCTTAGCCGGGGCGCCGGGGGACAATGAGCAGTTCTTC
few,.,TRBV5-6,17,TRBJ2-2,CASSLDPGVLNTGELFF,TGTGCCAGCAGCTTGGATCCAGGGGTGTTGAACACCGGGGAGCTGTTTTTT
many,.,TRBV7-2,14,TRBJ1-5,CASSPYSPLQPQHF,TGTGCCAGCAGCCCGTATAGTCCCCTTCAGCCCCAGCATTTT
.,.,TRBV6-5,14,TRBJ1-2,CASSYSIQDHGYTF,TGTGCCAGCAGTTACTCTATCCAGGACCATGGCTACACCTTC
many,.,TRBV29-1,13,TRBJ1-1,CSVARTLNTEAFF,TGCAGCGTCGCAAGGACGTTAAACACTGAAGCTTTCTTT
few,TRBD2,TRBV6-1,16,TRBJ2-4,CASSLLAGGTKNIQYF,TGTGCCAGCAGCCTCCTAGCGGGGGGGACCAAAAACATTCAGTACTTC
few,TRBD2,TRBV18,15,TRBJ2-3,CASSRGLAGADTQYF,TGTGCCAGCTCCAGGGGACTAGCGGGAGCAGATACGCAGTATTTT
many,.,TRBV29-1,14,TRBJ1-1,CSAPGWGMNTEAFF,TGCAGCGCCCCGGGATGGGGAATGAACACTGAAGCTTTCTTT
.,TRBD1,TRBV29-1,14,TRBJ1-1,CSVEARDRNTEAFF,TGTAGCGTTGAAGCCCGGGACAGGAACACTGAAGCTTTCTTT
few,.,TRBV29-1,15,TRBJ1-5,CSARAEPYSNQPQHF,TGCAGCGCTCGGGCCGAACCTTATAGCAATCAGCCCCAGCATTTT
.,TRBD1,TRBV4-1,15,TRBJ1-5,CASSQRGRSDQPQHF,TGCGCCAGCAGCCAAAGGGGGCGATCAGATCAGCCCCAGCATTTT
few,.,TRBV5-1,13,TRBJ2-1,CASSFQAGNEQFF,TGCGCCAGCAGCTTTCAGGCGGGGAATGAGCAGTTCTTC
many,.,TRBV5-1,15,TRBJ2-1,CASSPSGLSYNEQFF,TGCGCCAGCAGCCCGAGCGGGCTGTCCTACAATGAGCAGTTCTTC
.,.,TRBV27,15,TRBJ2-3,CASSLQPGDTDTQYF,TGTGCCAGCAGTTTACAGCCCGGGGACACAGATACGCAGTATTTT
.,TRBD2,TRBV4-3,19,TRBJ2-1,CASSQLGGGPFISYNEQFF,TGCGCCAGCAGCCAACTCGGCGGGGGGCCTTTTATCTCCTACAATGAGCAGTTCTTC
.,.,TRBV18,13,TRBJ2-1,CASSERLVNEQFF,TGTGCCAGCTCAGAGAGACTAGTAAATGAGCAGTTCTTC
many,TRBD1,TRBV7-2,14,TRBJ2-3,CASSSDRVTDTQYF,TGTGCCAGCAGCTCAGACAGGGTAACAGATACGCAGTATTTT
.,.,TRBV4-1,17,TRBJ2-5,CASSQDVFQGPGRTQYF,TGCGCCAGCAGCCAAGATGTTTTCCAGGGGCCCGGTAGGACCCAGTACTTC
many,.,TRBV5-1,15,TRBJ2-1,CASSNPGLYTNEQFF,TGCGCCAGCAGCAACCCCGGACTCTATACTAATGAGCAGTTCTTC
many,.,TRBV20-1,14,TRBJ2-5,CSARWGIGLETQYF,TGCAGTGCTAGATGGGGTATAGGGCTAGAGACCCAGTACTTC
many,.,TRBV27,16,TRBJ1-2,CASSPSGGTDIYGYTF,TGTGCCAGCAGTCCCAGCGGCGGGACGGATATCTATGGCTACACCTTC
many,TRBD2,TRBV28,16,TRBJ2-1,CASSLLAGGPHNEQFF,TGTGCCAGCAGTTTACTAGCGGGGGGGCCACACAATGAGCAGTTCTTC
many,.,TRBV10-3,15,TRBJ1-1,CAISESTRGNTEAFF,TGTGCCATCAGTGAGTCGACGAGGGGGAACACTGAAGCTTTCTTT
many,TRBD2,TRBV24-1,13,TRBJ2-5,CATSETSGGTQYF,TGTGCCACCAGTGAGACTAGCGGTGGGACCCAGTACTTC